These T cell receptor beta chains were read from a single sample in a study of blood T cell repertoires in COVID-19. Sequencing used immunoSEQ multiplex PCR; TCRdb keeps in-frame clones, though not all of them. The data show 65,000 to 95,000 clones, with 70% to 90% seen just once and roughly 2.5% held by the top ten. The sample comprised peripheral blood. These receptors were obtained from an older man with active or convalescent COVID-19. The CDR3 runs from the conserved cysteine through the conserved F or W. The order of the fields is J gene, V gene, D gene, clone size, CDR3 protein, CDR3 DNA. D genes are given only for firm matches. Clone size is given for some rows only: seen once, a few or many times, or a class if the clone is expanded.

TRBJ1-6 TRBV7-8 TRBD1 NA CASRDRGLGDSPLHF TGTGCCAGCAGGGATAGGGGGCTTGGGGATTCACCCCTCCACTTT
TRBJ2-6 TRBV11-3 TRBD2 NA CASSLTCLAGGPWGANVLTF TGTGCCAGCAGCTTGACCTGCCTAGCGGGGGGCCCCTGGGGGGCCAACGTCCTGACTTTC
TRBJ1-1 TRBV30 NA NA CAWNEGGFTEAFF TGTGCCTGGAACGAAGGGGGTTTCACTGAAGCTTTCTTT
TRBJ1-2 TRBV6-6 NA NA CASSLGLDYGYTF TGTGCCAGCAGCCTCGGACTAGACTATGGCTACACCTTC
TRBJ2-6 TRBV5-8 NA NA CASSLGLGGANVLTF TGTGCCAGCAGCTTGGGGCTAGGTGGGGCCAACGTCCTGACTTTC
TRBJ2-7 TRBV3-1/TRBV3-2 NA NA CASSQGSRRYDEQYF TGTGCCAGCAGCCAAGGTTCTAGGAGGTACGACGAGCAGTACTTC
TRBJ2-1 TRBV6-5 TRBD1 NA CASIRAGGSYNEQFF TGTGCCAGCATCAGGGCAGGGGGCTCCTACAATGAGCAGTTCTTC
TRBJ2-1 TRBV6-5 NA NA CASSISDAYNEQFF TGTGCCAGCAGTATTAGCGACGCCTACAATGAGCAGTTCTTC
TRBJ1-3 TRBV29-1 TRBD1 NA CSARTGFGNTIYF TGCAGCGCCCGGACAGGGTTTGGAAACACCATATATTTT
TRBJ1-1 TRBV6-5 NA NA CASSYSGQAFF TGTGCCAGCAGTTACTCTGGGCAAGCTTTCTTT
TRBJ2-7 TRBV5-1 NA NA CASSAEWGPPYEQYF TGCGCCAGCAGCGCCGAGTGGGGGCCGCCCTACGAGCAGTACTTC
TRBJ2-2 TRBV2 TRBD2 NA CASATGLGGTGELFF TGTGCCAGCGCTACAGGACTAGGAGGCACCGGGGAGCTGTTTTTT
TRBJ2-3 TRBV7-9 TRBD2 few CASSLILAGGLRIDTQYF TGTGCCAGCAGCCTGATACTAGCGGGAGGGCTACGTATAGATACGCAGTATTTT
TRBJ2-2 TRBV19 NA once CASAGTTNTGELFF TGTGCCAGTGCCGGGACAACGAACACCGGGGAGCTGTTTTTT
TRBJ2-1 TRBV28 NA NA CASSFRQEQFF TGTGCCAGCAGTTTTAGGCAGGAACAGTTCTTC
TRBJ2-5 TRBV15 TRBD1 NA CATSAHRGRETQYF TGTGCCACCAGCGCTCACAGGGGGCGAGAGACCCAGTACTTC
TRBJ2-7 TRBV4-2 TRBD2 NA CASSQPGGSGTYEQYF TGTGCCAGCAGCCAACCGGGGGGGTCAGGGACCTACGAGCAGTACTTC
TRBJ2-5 TRBV5-1 TRBD1 NA CASSLGPGQGGETQYF TGCGCCAGCAGCTTGGGACCGGGACAGGGAGGAGAGACCCAGTACTTC
TRBJ2-6 TRBV18 TRBD1 NA CASSPRFTGTGSSGANVLTF TGTGCCAGCTCACCACGTTTCACCGGGACAGGCAGCTCTGGGGCCAACGTCCTGACTTTC
TRBJ2-1 TRBV18 NA NA CASSPLDSRSSGEQFF TGTGCCAGCTCACCGTTAGACAGCAGGTCTTCTGGAGAGCAGTTCTTC
TRBJ2-5 TRBV5-4 TRBD2 few CASSLIAGGRETQYF TGTGCCAGCAGCTTGATAGCGGGAGGCCGGGAGACCCAGTACTTC
TRBJ2-3 TRBV2 TRBD2 once CASSAHLGGTSSTDTQYF TGTGCCAGCAGTGCTCATCTGGGGGGGACCTCTAGCACAGATACGCAGTATTTT
TRBJ1-1 TRBV27 NA NA CASLPRLQGLMNTEAFF TGTGCCAGCCTCCCCCGATTGCAGGGTTTGATGAACACTGAAGCTTTCTTT
TRBJ2-3 TRBV7-2 TRBD2 NA CASSLLLAGGSDTQYF TGTGCCAGCAGCTTATTACTAGCGGGAGGTTCAGATACGCAGTATTTT
TRBJ1-5 TRBV7-9 NA NA CASSLVGGPQHF TGTGCCAGCAGCTTAGTAGGAGGGCCCCAGCATTTT
TRBJ2-1 TRBV3-1/TRBV3-2 TRBD2 NA CASSQDPSGGGNEQFF TGTGCCAGCAGCCAAGATCCCAGCGGGGGGGGTAATGAGCAGTTCTTC
TRBJ2-3 TRBV5-4 TRBD2 NA CASSGRTSGTDTQYF TGTGCCAGCAGCGGAAGGACTAGCGGCACAGATACGCAGTATTTT
TRBJ2-1 TRBV6-5 NA NA CASSFYNEQFF TGTGCCAGCAGCTTTTACAATGAGCAGTTCTTC
TRBJ1-1 TRBV4-2 NA few CASSQEGRTEAFF TGTGCCAGCAGCCAAGAGGGCAGAACTGAAGCTTTCTTT
TRBJ2-1 TRBV5-1 TRBD1 NA CASSLTTGSNEQFF TGCGCCAGCAGCTTAACGACAGGGAGCAATGAGCAGTTCTTC
TRBJ2-2 TRBV2 TRBD2 NA CASSGTSGITGELFF TGTGCCAGCAGTGGGACTAGCGGGATTACCGGGGAGCTGTTTTTT
TRBJ2-5 TRBV10-3 NA NA CAIRSGSQETQYF TGTGCCATCAGGTCGGGTTCCCAAGAGACCCAGTACTTC
TRBJ1-1 TRBV11-2 NA NA CASSLREEAFF TGTGCCAGCAGCTTAAGAGAAGAAGCTTTCTTT
TRBJ2-3 TRBV6-6 TRBD2 NA CASSLAGGLSTDTQYF TGTGCCAGCAGTTTAGCGGGGGGGCTAAGCACAGATACGCAGTATTTT
TRBJ2-3 TRBV7-8 NA NA CASSYRRLAADTQYF TGTGCCAGCAGCTACCGAAGGCTAGCTGCAGATACGCAGTATTTT
TRBJ2-1 TRBV24-1 NA NA CATSDLAGRNEQFF TGTGCCACCAGTGATTTAGCAGGGAGGAATGAGCAGTTCTTC
TRBJ2-3 TRBV11-2 TRBD2 NA CASSTTSGGASTDTQYF TGTGCCAGCAGCACCACTAGCGGGGGAGCTAGCACAGATACGCAGTATTTT